The T cell receptor (beta chain) under discussion was sequenced for a study of shared clonotypes between healthy human individuals. All participating donors were Caucasian adults from Nashville, Tennessee. Every immunoSEQ plate was one replicate of a subset's evenly spread DNA. Clones were read by immunoSEQ multiplex PCR, and TCRdb kept only the in-frame ones, dropping some. The sample records approximately 440,000 clones, over 60% being singletons. The CDR3 length is 15 residues. Germline lookup yields CDR1 SGHTA and CDR2 FQGNSA. Trimming shortened V by 2 bases and J by 2 bases, and 7 bases separated the two germline ends.

The sequencing input was PBMCs. The clonotype originates from a woman in her forties in good health. Some clones in this sample may be carry-over from other donors' samples. The chain recombines TRBV7-2 with TRBJ2-6, with no clear D. The CDR3 region has the DNA TGTGCCAGCAGCTTATATGGTGCTGGGGCCAACGTCCTGACTTTC. Translation gives CASSLYGAGANVLTF.